The 10 T cell receptor beta chains given below trace back to one sample, sequenced in a study of blood T cell repertoires in COVID-19. Method: immunoSEQ multiplex PCR; TCRdb's copy keeps in-frame clones and lacks some. The profile shows about 80,000 clones, 78% of them singletons. Material: peripheral blood. These receptors all stem from a human donor in a cohort sampled during active COVID-19.

This sequence joins TRBV7-3 and TRBJ2-1; D unresolved. Germline CDR1 is SGHTA and CDR2 is FQGTGA. CDR3 size: 13 residues. Trimming removed 0 bases at V and 6 bases at J, with 6 bases between. The chain's CDR3 is CASSLTAANEQFF. In nucleotides, the CDR3 is TGTGCCAGCAGCTTAACGGCCGCCAATGAGCAGTTCTTC. The variable domain in full, completed from reference TRBV7-3 and TRBJ2-1, reads GAGVSQTPSNKVTEKGKYVELRCDPISGHTALYWYRQSLGQGPEFLIYFQGTGAADDSGLPNDRFFAVRPEGSVSTLKIQRTERGDSAVYLCASSLTAANEQFFGPGTRLTVL.

Details on this clone: The DNA is omitted, as the CDR3 cannot be located on it reliably, and the CDR3 follows TCRdb's listing. The chain uses TRBV6-8 and TRBJ1-4; TRBD1 was called by the table and not checked on the DNA. Counting both end residues, the CDR3 totals 15 amino acids. The germline V gene encodes CDR1 MNHGY and CDR2 SAAAGT. This CDR3 is CASSYPDSQMKNCFF.

V is TRBV5-4 and J is TRBJ2-5; 8 bases are a match to TRBD1. Germline values: CDR1 SGHNT, CDR2 YYREEE (reference sequence). Trimming at V came to 4 bases and at J to 4 bases, leaving 9 bases not matched to a gene. There are 15 residues in the CDR3. In nucleotides, the CDR3 is TGTGCCAGCAGCCTCGGACAGGGCGGTCGAGAGACCCAGTACTTC. Translating it yields CASSLGQGGRETQYF.

The chain uses TRBV6-5 and TRBJ1-2, with TRBD1 matching over 10 bases. The CDR3 runs to 15 residues. Germline V gene lookup returns CDR1 MNHEY and CDR2 SVGAGI. V lost 2 bases, J lost 3 bases, and 3 bases stayed unmatched. CDR3 sequence (DNA): TGTGCCAGCAGTTACGGGGGGACAGGGGACTATGGCTACACCTTC. It yields the protein CASSYGGTGDYGYTF.

This chain joins TRBV6-1 and TRBJ1-1; TRBD1 might be the D (6 bases). The CDR3 covers 15 residues. Deletions cut 0 bases from V and 1 base from J, with 9 bases between. Germline-derived CDR1 and CDR2 are MNHNS and SASEGT. The chain's CDR3 is CASSEAPGANTEAFF. The CDR3 DNA reads TGTGCCAGCAGTGAAGCGCCAGGGGCGAACACTGAAGCTTTCTTT.

The chain combines TRBV5-4 with TRBJ2-5; 8 bases are shared with TRBD2. CDR3 length: 15 residues. Germline V gives CDR1 SGHNT, CDR2 YYREEE (reference sequence). V dropped 0 bases and J dropped 1; count of bases not matched to a gene: 2. The CDR3, as DNA: TGTGCCAGCAGCTTGGCCGGGGGGGTCCAAGAGACCCAGTACTTC. It is translated as CASSLAGGVQETQYF. The entire variable domain, with the rest obtained from reference TRBV5-4 and TRBJ2-5, is as follows: ETGVTQSPTHLIKTRGQQVTLRCSSQSGHNTVSWYQQALGQGPQFIFQYYREEENGRGNFPPRFSGLQFPNYSSELNVNALELDDSALYLCASSLAGGVQETQYFGPGTRLLVL.

This chain connects TRBV19 to TRBJ1-3; D uncertain. The CDR3 extends over 14 amino acids. V dropped 1 base and J dropped 0 bases, with 4 bases sitting between them. From germline, CDR1 is LNHDA and CDR2 SQIVND (reference sequence). CDR3 residues: CASSIGISGNTIYF. The CDR3 bases are TGTGCCAGTAGTATAGGTATCTCTGGAAACACCATATATTTT. The whole variable domain, filled in from reference TRBV19 and TRBJ1-3, reads DGGITQSPKYLFRKEGQNVTLSCEQNLNHDAMYWYRQDPGQGLRLIYYSQIVNDFQKGDIAEGYSVSREKKESFPLTVTSAQKNPTAFYLCASSIGISGNTIYFGEGSWLTVV.

V usage is TRBV28 and J usage is TRBJ1-6; tentative D call: TRBD1 (5 bases). There are 17 residues in the CDR3. V gave up 7 bases and J gave up 0 bases, with 16 bases separating them. Germline lookup yields CDR1 MDHEN and CDR2 SYDVKM. CDR3 loop: CASIGATASSYNSPLHF. CDR3 in DNA: TGTGCCAGCATAGGGGCGACTGCCAGCTCCTATAATTCACCCCTCCACTTT.

V and J are TRBV4-2 and TRBJ2-7; TRBD2 aligns across 7 bases. Germline V gives CDR1 LGHNA, CDR2 YNFKEQ. V lost 1 base and J lost 4; bases outside the gene matches: 7. There are 15 residues in the CDR3. The CDR3: CASSQGLAVEYEQYF. The CDR3 DNA reads TGTGCCAGCAGCCAAGGTCTAGCGGTGGAATACGAGCAGTACTTC.

This chain uses TRBV2 with TRBJ2-3; a possible D gene is TRBD2 (6 bases). Germline loops: CDR1 SNHLY, CDR2 FYNNEI. The CDR3 covers 14 residues. The germline V and J ends were trimmed by 5 bases and 1 base, with 10 bases remaining between them. The CDR3 protein is CASSRGTRTDTQYF. Here the CDR3 DNA reads TGTGCCAGCAGTCGGGGGACCCGCACAGATACGCAGTATTTT.